This T cell receptor (beta chain) derives from a study of tumor-infiltrating lymphocytes in localized non-small cell lung cancer. Study background: The cohort mixed smokers and never-smokers, several histologies, and some post-neoadjuvant-chemotherapy samples. Each patient gave resected tumor and non-adjacent uninvolved lung tissue.

Findings and limits, study-wide: TCRbeta sequencing showed higher T cell infiltration in tumors than uninvolved lung. Only some patients had TCR sequencing, depending on available tissue.

Sequencing used immunoSEQ multiplex PCR; TCRdb keeps in-frame clones, though not all of them. The sample contains tens of thousands of clones, approximately 70% of which appear only once. Remarks on this clone: The target antigen is unknown.

The CDR3 sequence is 15 residues long. Germline CDR1 SGHVS, CDR2 FQNEAQ. Trimming took 0 bases from V and 8 from J, leaving 13 bases between them. V usage is TRBV7-8 and J usage is TRBJ1-4, with D unclear. Sequencing was performed on lung tumor tissue. The source is a human donor with non-small cell lung cancer. CDR3 sequence: CASSLAVSKREKLFF. CDR3 bases: TGTGCCAGCAGCTTAGCGGTCTCAAAGAGGGAAAAACTGTTTTTT.